These T cell receptor beta chains were read from a single sample in a study of cytomegalovirus exposure and HLA in healthy donors. Produced via immunoSEQ multiplex PCR; TCRdb's table is partial and in-frame only. Here the sample spans some 56,000 clones, about 80% being singletons. The sample consisted of PBMCs. Source of these receptors: a middle-aged man in good health and CMV-seronegative. CDR3s include the opening cysteine and the closing phenylalanine or tryptophan. The order of the fields is D gene, clone size, J gene, V gene, CDR3 DNA, CDR3 protein. The D gene is left open where the match is weak. Clone size is shown for a subset of rows, as once, few, many or a class of expanded clone.

D: TRBD2
size: .
J: TRBJ2-2
V: TRBV29-1
DNA: TGCAGCGTTCGGGGGGACAACACCGGGGAGCTGTTTTTT
CDR3: CSVRGDNTGELFF

D: TRBD1
size: .
J: TRBJ1-4
V: TRBV4-1
DNA: TGCGCCAGCAGCCTGCCCGTGACAGGGTATAATGAAAAACTGTTTTTT
CDR3: CASSLPVTGYNEKLFF

D: TRBD1
size: .
J: TRBJ1-1
V: TRBV7-6
DNA: TGTGCCAGCAGCTTAGCGCCGGGGACAGGGAACACTGAAGCTTTCTTT
CDR3: CASSLAPGTGNTEAFF

D: .
size: .
J: TRBJ2-7
V: TRBV1
DNA: TGCACCAGCAGCCAAGGGAGCGAGTCGTCCTACGAGCAGTACTTC
CDR3: CTSSQGSESSYEQYF

D: TRBD2
size: .
J: TRBJ2-2
V: TRBV5-4
DNA: TGTGCCAGCAGCTTTGGACTAGCGGGACTGACCGGGGAGCTGTTTTTT
CDR3: CASSFGLAGLTGELFF

D: .
size: .
J: TRBJ2-5
V: TRBV30
DNA: TGTGCCTGGAGTGTTCTCAGGGCGGTAGAGACCCAGTACTTC
CDR3: CAWSVLRAVETQYF

D: TRBD2
size: .
J: TRBJ2-2
V: TRBV27
DNA: TGTGCCAGCAGTCAACGACTAGCGGGGGGGCGGGACACCGGGGAGCTGTTTTTT
CDR3: CASSQRLAGGRDTGELFF

D: TRBD1
size: once
J: TRBJ1-6
V: TRBV30
DNA: TGTGCCTGGAGCGGACGGGACAGGTCACCCCTCCACTTT
CDR3: CAWSGRDRSPLHF

D: TRBD1
size: .
J: TRBJ1-2
V: TRBV15
DNA: TGTGCCACCAGCGACGGCAGGGGGGATGGCTACACCTTC
CDR3: CATSDGRGDGYTF

D: TRBD2
size: once
J: TRBJ2-3
V: TRBV12-5
DNA: TGTGCTAGTGGCTCCCGAGGATTAGCGGGGGCCCCCCTGGATACGCAGTATTTT
CDR3: CASGSRGLAGAPLDTQYF

D: .
size: .
J: TRBJ2-7
V: TRBV7-9
DNA: TGTGCCAGCAGGCCCCGAGGGGGTAACTACGAGCAGTACTTC
CDR3: CASRPRGGNYEQYF

D: .
size: .
J: TRBJ1-1
V: TRBV4-1
DNA: TGCGCCAGCAGCCAGCAGGCGGGCACTGAAGCTTTCTTT
CDR3: CASSQQAGTEAFF

D: TRBD2
size: .
J: TRBJ2-3
V: TRBV2
DNA: TGTGCCAGCAGTGATAGCGGGATCCACCAGACGCAGTATTTT
CDR3: CASSDSGIHQTQYF

D: .
size: .
J: TRBJ1-1
V: TRBV9
DNA: TGTGCCAGCAGCGTAGCAGGGGCGACCACTGAAGCTTTCTTT
CDR3: CASSVAGATTEAFF

D: .
size: .
J: TRBJ2-2
V: TRBV19
DNA: TGTGCCACGCGACAGGTGGCCACCGGGGAGCTGTTTTTT
CDR3: CATRQVATGELFF

D: .
size: .
J: TRBJ1-4
V: TRBV9
DNA: TGTGCCAGCAGCATAGGGGAGGCCTCGAATGAAAAACTGTTTTTT
CDR3: CASSIGEASNEKLFF

D: .
size: .
J: TRBJ1-1
V: TRBV6-5
DNA: TGTGCCAGCAGTTACGGGCTGTCAATTCGTGGGACTGAAGCTTTCTTT
CDR3: CASSYGLSIRGTEAFF

D: TRBD2
size: .
J: TRBJ2-2
V: TRBV4-1
DNA: TGCGCCAGCAGCCACCCTAGCGGGGGGGTAAACACCGGGGAGCTGTTTTTT
CDR3: CASSHPSGGVNTGELFF

D: .
size: few
J: TRBJ2-2
V: TRBV12-1
DNA: TGTGCCAGCAGCCCCTTTTTATCCACCGGGGAGCTGTTTTTT
CDR3: CASSPFLSTGELFF

D: TRBD1
size: once
J: TRBJ2-1
V: TRBV18
DNA: TGTGCCAGCTCACCACTGTTAATGGGGACAGCTTCCTACAATGAGCAGTTCTTC
CDR3: CASSPLLMGTASYNEQFF

D: .
size: .
J: TRBJ1-2
V: TRBV2
DNA: TGTGCCAGCAGTCGGGGCCGGGTGGACAGCCCCCTGGGCTACACCTTC
CDR3: CASSRGRVDSPLGYTF

D: TRBD1
size: .
J: TRBJ1-1
V: TRBV12-5
DNA: TGTGCTAGTGGGAGGGACAGGCCGAACACTGAAGCTTTCTTT
CDR3: CASGRDRPNTEAFF

D: .
size: few
J: TRBJ2-5
V: TRBV7-9
DNA: TGTGCCAGCAGCTTAGAGGTGGGGCTAGAGCAGTACTTC
CDR3: CASSLEVGLEQYF

D: .
size: .
J: TRBJ1-6
V: TRBV27
DNA: TGTGCCAGCACCTTCTCTCCTCTGGGGGGTCTAGGGAATTCACCCCTCCACTTT
CDR3: CASTFSPLGGLGNSPLHF

D: .
size: .
J: TRBJ2-1
V: TRBV2
DNA: TGTGCCAGCATTTACACCCCCAGCTCCTACAATGAGCAGTTCTTC
CDR3: CASIYTPSSYNEQFF

D: TRBD1
size: .
J: TRBJ1-3
V: TRBV7-8
DNA: TGTGCCAGCAGCTTGGGGACAGGGAGCGGAAACACCATATATTTT
CDR3: CASSLGTGSGNTIYF

D: TRBD1
size: .
J: TRBJ1-3
V: TRBV18
DNA: TGTGCCAGCTCACCAGGGACAGCTCGCTCTGGAAACACCATATATTTT
CDR3: CASSPGTARSGNTIYF

D: TRBD1
size: .
J: TRBJ2-7
V: TRBV7-9
DNA: TGTGCCAGCAGCTTCGGACAGGGCGCCCACGAGCAGTACTTC
CDR3: CASSFGQGAHEQYF

D: .
size: .
J: TRBJ1-6
V: TRBV30
DNA: TGTGCCTGGAGTGGTGGCGGACTTGAGGAGGCCCTCCACTTT
CDR3: CAWSGGGLEEALHF

D: .
size: .
J: TRBJ2-1
V: TRBV7-9
DNA: TGTGCCAGCAGCGCCCAGACGGGGAGGACTTCTAGCTCCTACAATGAGCAGTTCTTC
CDR3: CASSAQTGRTSSSYNEQFF

D: .
size: .
J: TRBJ1-2
V: TRBV29-1
DNA: TGCAGCGTGCAACAGGGCTATGGCTATGGCTACACCTTC
CDR3: CSVQQGYGYGYTF

D: .
size: few
J: TRBJ2-2
V: TRBV6-1
DNA: TGTGCCAGCGGTGTCGGGTTCGGGGGGCATGGCACCGGGGAGCTGTTTTTT
CDR3: CASGVGFGGHGTGELFF

D: .
size: once
J: TRBJ2-5
V: TRBV6-5
DNA: TGTGCCAGCATGGAGCTTGGAGGAGAGACCCAGTACTTC
CDR3: CASMELGGETQYF

D: .
size: .
J: TRBJ1-3
V: TRBV28
DNA: TGTGCCAGCAGGTCTGCCCTACAGTGGCGGGGCGACACCATATATTTT
CDR3: CASRSALQWRGDTIYF

D: TRBD1
size: .
J: TRBJ1-1
V: TRBV7-2
DNA: TGTGCCAGCAGCCGCTTGGACAGGGGGGGCAACACTGAAGCTTTCTTT
CDR3: CASSRLDRGGNTEAFF

D: TRBD2
size: .
J: TRBJ2-3
V: TRBV9
DNA: TGTGCCAGCAGCGCAACTAGCGGGGGGTTTGATACGCAGTATTTT
CDR3: CASSATSGGFDTQYF

D: TRBD1
size: .
J: TRBJ1-2
V: TRBV29-1
DNA: TGCAGCGTGGGACAGGCGATAGGGGCTAACTATGGCTACACCTTC
CDR3: CSVGQAIGANYGYTF

D: TRBD2
size: .
J: TRBJ2-7
V: TRBV4-3
DNA: TGCGCCAGCAGCCAAGATAGCGGGGTCCCCTACGAGCAGTACTTC
CDR3: CASSQDSGVPYEQYF

D: .
size: .
J: TRBJ1-1
V: TRBV27
DNA: TGTGCCAGCAGTTTAGTAGGGGCCTACACTGAAGCTTTCTTT
CDR3: CASSLVGAYTEAFF

D: .
size: .
J: TRBJ1-2
V: TRBV10-3
DNA: TGTGCCATCAGTGAGTCTTTGCAGGGGCAAGACTATGGCTACACCTTC
CDR3: CAISESLQGQDYGYTF

D: TRBD2
size: .
J: TRBJ2-2
V: TRBV19
DNA: TGTGCCAGTAGAGGCCCCCTAGCGGGATTGAACACCGGGGAGCTGTTTTTT
CDR3: CASRGPLAGLNTGELFF

D: TRBD1
size: .
J: TRBJ2-7
V: TRBV28
DNA: TGTGCCAGCAGTTGGCCGGGACAGACTAAGCAGTACTTC
CDR3: CASSWPGQTKQYF

D: .
size: .
J: TRBJ1-4
V: TRBV4-1
DNA: TGCGCCAGCAGCCAAGATGCCGGAAAACTGTTTTTT
CDR3: CASSQDAGKLFF

D: .
size: .
J: TRBJ1-6
V: TRBV6-6
DNA: TGTGCCAGCAGTTACGGGGGGGCGGGGGGTTCACCCCTCCACTTT
CDR3: CASSYGGAGGSPLHF

D: .
size: .
J: TRBJ2-3
V: TRBV6-1
DNA: TGTGCCAGCAGGGAGTCAGGGAAGCTTTTGACGCAGTATTTT
CDR3: CASRESGKLLTQYF

D: .
size: few
J: TRBJ1-2
V: TRBV27
DNA: TGTGCCAGCAGTTTATCAGGTGGCCAGGGGCTAGGATATGGCTACACCTTC
CDR3: CASSLSGGQGLGYGYTF

D: .
size: .
J: TRBJ2-5
V: TRBV13
DNA: TGTGCCAGCAGCACAGTAGAGGAGACCCAGTACTTC
CDR3: CASSTVEETQYF

D: TRBD2
size: .
J: TRBJ2-5
V: TRBV7-3
DNA: TGTGCCAGCAGCTTATGGGGGGGGATCAAAGAGGAGACCCAGTACTTC
CDR3: CASSLWGGIKEETQYF

D: .
size: .
J: TRBJ2-1
V: TRBV5-1
DNA: TGCGCCAGCAGCTCCGACTCTAATGAGCAGTTCTTC
CDR3: CASSSDSNEQFF

D: TRBD1
size: .
J: TRBJ1-5
V: TRBV27
DNA: TGTGCCAGCAGCAGCCGGGACAGGGGGCTTCAGCCCCAGCATTTT
CDR3: CASSSRDRGLQPQHF

D: TRBD1
size: .
J: TRBJ1-3
V: TRBV27
DNA: TGTGCCAGCAGTTCCTCCGGGACAGGGGGAAACACCATATATTTT
CDR3: CASSSSGTGGNTIYF

D: TRBD2
size: once
J: TRBJ2-3
V: TRBV7-2
DNA: TGTGCCAGCAGCTTATTTGGTAGCGGGCTTAGCACAGATACGCAGTATTTT
CDR3: CASSLFGSGLSTDTQYF

D: TRBD1
size: .
J: TRBJ2-7
V: TRBV29-1
DNA: TGCAGCGCTAGGGACAGTCCCTACGAGCAGTACTTC
CDR3: CSARDSPYEQYF

D: TRBD2
size: .
J: TRBJ2-1
V: TRBV27
DNA: TGTGCCAGCAGTTTGGAACTAGCGAGCTCCTACAATGAGCAGTTCTTC
CDR3: CASSLELASSYNEQFF

D: TRBD1
size: once
J: TRBJ2-7
V: TRBV30
DNA: TGTGCCTGGAGTGAGGACAGGGGTTACGAGCAGTACTTC
CDR3: CAWSEDRGYEQYF